This T cell receptor (beta chain) was retrieved from a study of shared clonotypes between healthy human individuals. Overall study findings and caveats: Larger richness was generally estimated for naive than memory subsets.

Clones were read by immunoSEQ multiplex PCR, and TCRdb kept only the in-frame ones, dropping some. Of over 750,000 clones in the sample, approximately 96% were seen once. Naive CD8 cells lacked CD45RO, underwent positive selection for CCR7 and left out terminally differentiated effector memory CD45RA+ cells. In the case of this clone: No antigen is known for it.

Germline CDR1 SGHTS, CDR2 YDEGEE. The CDR3 spans 15 residues. V shed 5 bases and J shed 8 bases, with 19 bases lying between them. The sample taken for sequencing was naive CD8+ T cells sorted from blood. This clonotype originated in a man aged 25-40 years in good health. V usage is TRBV5-8 and J usage is TRBJ1-4; possible D gene TRBD1, 6 bases. The CDR3 DNA is TGTGCCAGCAGAGAATTGTCAGGGGTGGACGAAAAACTGTTTTTT. Its translation is CASRELSGVDEKLFF.